These 27 T cell receptor beta chains share one sample of origin, sequenced in a study of T cells in Graves' hyperthyroidism and ophthalmopathy. The TCR beta CDR3 regions underwent amplification using RNA transcripts as the source. Researchers ran a first-round RT-PCR on the TCR CDR3 using the HTBI primer set. MiXCR, applied by TCRdb to the multiplex PCR reads, yields one record per CDR3 protein. The sample lists approximately 330,000 distinct CDR3 sequences; around a sixth were seen once. What was sequenced was blood. Receptor source: a woman aged 50 to 65 with Graves' hyperthyroidism.

This clonotype turned up a few times. The chain has TRBV2 and TRBJ2-4; D not certain. With 2 bases removed from V and 0 bases from J, the gap between germline ends came to 14 bases. This CDR3 spans 17 amino acids. From germline, CDR1 is SNHLY and CDR2 FYNNEI. CDR3 residues: CASSERIGQLAKNIQYF. The CDR3 bases are TGTGCCAGCAGTGAAAGGATTGGTCAACTAGCCAAAAACATTCAGTACTTC.

This clonotype was seen ten or more times. This chain connects TRBV18 to TRBJ2-5; TRBD2 might be the D (5 bases). Trimming took off 1 base at V and 0 bases at J, with 12 bases between the two ends. CDR3 length: 16 residues. The germline CDR1 and CDR2 sequences are KGHSH and LQKENI. CDR3 bases: TGTGCCAGCTCACCACTCCCGGCGGGCAACCAAGAGACCCAGTACTTC. Translating gives CASSPLPAGNQETQYF. The full variable domain, its missing parts supplied by reference TRBV18 and TRBJ2-5, is NAGVMQNPRHLVRRRGQEARLRCSPMKGHSHVYWYRQLPEEGLKFMVYLQKENIIDESGMPKERFSAEFPKEGPSILRIQQVVRGDSAAYFCASSPLPAGNQETQYFGPGTRLLVL.

This clonotype was seen ten or more times. CDR3 loop: CAWRAWDSDYGYTF. The DNA for the CDR3 is TGTGCCTGGAGAGCATGGGATTCCGACTATGGCTACACCTTC. V is TRBV30 and J is TRBJ1-2; D ambiguous. The V and J ends lost 3 bases and 3 bases respectively, with 14 bases between them. CDR1 and CDR2 from the germline V gene are GTSNPN and SVGIG (reference sequence). This CDR3 is built from 14 residues.

The J gene is TRBJ2-3, the V gene TRBV4-1, with 10 positions matching TRBD2. The junction had 6 bases not matched to a gene; V was cut back by 5 bases and J by 1 base. The CDR3 length is 16 residues. Germline loops: CDR1 MGHRA, CDR2 YSYEKL. The CDR3 loop is CASSLTGTSGTDTQYF. The DNA of the CDR3 is TGCGCCAGCAGCTTAACCGGGACTAGCGGCACAGATACGCAGTATTTT.

This chain joins TRBV27 and TRBJ2-7; the D gene is possibly TRBD1 (6 bases). The germline gives CDR1 MNHEY, CDR2 SMNVEV (reference sequence). Trimming cost V 6 bases and J 5 bases, with 14 bases left between them. The CDR3 spans 13 residues. The CDR3 loop reads CASRARGHHEQYF. CDR3 nucleotides: TGTGCCAGCAGAGCCAGGGGACACCACGAGCAGTACTTC.

This chain joins TRBV2 and TRBJ2-1; D not certain. Trimming removed 3 bases from V and 8 bases from J, with 14 bases in between. The CDR3 length is 14 residues. CDR1 SNHLY and CDR2 FYNNEI come from the germline V gene. CDR3 amino acids: CASSDRSNLDEQFF. The DNA of the CDR3 is TGTGCCAGCAGTGATCGGAGCAATTTGGATGAGCAGTTCTTC.

This clonotype has a handful of counts. The chain couples TRBV2 to TRBJ2-4, with 7 bases that match TRBD1. The CDR3 extends over 17 amino acids. Germline trimming cut 3 bases from V and 8 bases from J; bases unmatched to any gene: 16. Germline V gene sequence: CDR1 SNHLY, CDR2 FYNNEI. CDR3 loop: CASSDAQLIQGMYIQYF. The DNA of the CDR3 is TGTGCCAGCAGTGACGCGCAACTCATACAGGGGATGTACATTCAGTACTTC. The full variable domain, completed using reference TRBV2 and TRBJ2-4, is EPEVTQTPSHQVTQMGQEVILRCVPISNHLYFYWYRQILGQKVEFLVSFYNNEISEKSEIFDDQFSVERPDGSNFTLKIRSTKLEDSAMYFCASSDAQLIQGMYIQYFGAGTRLSVL.

This clonotype has a count of ten or more. The chain recombines TRBV3-1 with TRBJ1-1; the match to TRBD1 covers 9 bases. CDR3 length equals 14 residues. V gave up 5 bases and J gave up 3 bases; unmatched junction bases: 4. Germline V gene sequence: CDR1 LGHDT, CDR2 YNNKEL (reference sequence). The DNA for the CDR3 is TGTGCCAGCAGCGGTCGGGACAGGGACACTGAAGCTTTCTTT. This sequence encodes CASSGRDRDTEAFF.

This clonotype was seen more than once but under ten times. This chain connects TRBV12-3 or TRBV12-4 to TRBJ2-3; no definite D call. The CDR3 runs 18 residues. Deletions cut 5 bases from V and 4 bases from J, with 25 bases between. The CDR3 DNA is TGTGCCAGCAGTCCCCGGAGAGCTAGTAGTTCCTTGCCAGATACGCAGTATTTT. Amino acid sequence: CASSPRRASSSLPDTQYF.

This clonotype has ten or more counts. V is TRBV18 and J is TRBJ2-1; TRBD2 agrees at 7 bases. The CDR3 runs 16 residues. Per the germline V gene, CDR1 is KGHSH and CDR2 is LQKENI. Trimming took 2 bases from V and 5 from J; bases not matched to a gene: 9. DNA for the CDR3: TGTGCCAGCTCACCAAAGGCAGGGACTACTAACAATGAGCAGTTCTTC. Amino acids: CASSPKAGTTNNEQFF.

This clonotype has a count of ten or more. This chain uses TRBV6-1 with TRBJ1-5; D not resolved. Germline loops: CDR1 MNHNS, CDR2 SASEGT. Trimming shortened V by 5 bases and J by 6 bases, and 23 bases separated the two germline ends. The CDR3 is made up of 17 amino acids. The CDR3 DNA follows: TGTGCCAGCAGTTCACGCCCCGGGTCTCCAACGGGTCAGCCCCAGCATTTT. Its translation: CASSSRPGSPTGQPQHF.

This clonotype has more than one count but fewer than ten. The rearrangement joins TRBV27 to TRBJ1-2; D not certain. The CDR3 runs to 14 residues. The V gene lost 3 bases and the J gene lost 3 bases, with 11 bases spanning the gap. Germline CDR1 reads MNHEY; CDR2 reads SMNVEV (reference sequence). Here the CDR3 reads CASSLGRADYGYTF. The CDR3 DNA reads as TGTGCCAGCAGTTTGGGGAGGGCGGACTATGGCTACACCTTC.

The chain employs TRBV11-2 and TRBJ2-2; 7 bases fit TRBD2. Per germline, CDR1 SGHAT and CDR2 FQNNGV. The CDR3 spans 15 residues. With V trimmed by 3 bases and J by 7 bases, 8 bases remained unmatched. The CDR3 DNA follows: TGTGCCAGCAGCTTCCGGGGGGATATCAGCGGGGAGCTGTTTTTT. It specifies CASSFRGDISGELFF. Full variable domain (missing parts from reference TRBV11-2 and TRBJ2-2): EAGVAQSPRYKIIEKRQSVAFWCNPISGHATLYWYQQILGQGPKLLIQFQNNGVVDDSQLPKDRFSAERLKGVDSTLKIQPAKLEDSAVYLCASSFRGDISGELFFGEGSRLTVL.

This clonotype was picked up a small number of times. The genes are TRBV7-9 and TRBJ2-7, with 10 positions matching TRBD2. Germline V gene sequence: CDR1 SEHNR, CDR2 FQNEAQ (reference sequence). The CDR3 extends over 14 amino acids. J gave up 2 bases and V 7 bases, and 5 bases lay outside the gene matches. The CDR3 region has the DNA TGTGCCAGCACTCTAGCGGGAGAGGCCTACGAGCAGTACTTC. It translates to CASTLAGEAYEQYF.

This clonotype has a handful of counts. The chain uses TRBV29-1 and TRBJ2-3; D not resolved. Germline loops: CDR1 SQVTM, CDR2 ANQGSEA. V was cut by 8 bases and J by 4 bases, with 13 bases left in between. CDR3 length: 12 amino acids. CDR3 sequence (DNA): TGCAGCCTCCGGCCAGGCCCAGATACGCAGTATTTT. Its translation is CSLRPGPDTQYF.

The V and J genes are TRBV3-1 and TRBJ1-3; possible D gene TRBD1, 5 bases. Germline assignment: CDR1 LGHDT and CDR2 YNNKEL (reference sequence). V was clipped by 5 bases and J by 4 bases, with 18 bases between them. This CDR3 is built from 16 residues. This chain's CDR3 is CASSSLTKGPGNTIYF. DNA for the CDR3: TGTGCCAGCAGCTCACTTACCAAGGGACCCGGAAACACCATATATTTT.

This clonotype was recorded a few times. This chain links TRBV7-8 with TRBJ1-2, with D maybe TRBD1 (5 bases). CDR3 length: 12 residues. CDR1 is SGHVS, CDR2 FQNEAQ, per germline. V was cut by 7 bases and J by 6 bases, with 12 bases left in between. The CDR3 sequence: CASTDRPDGYTF. For the CDR3, the DNA is TGTGCCAGCACCGACAGACCCGATGGCTACACCTTC.

V usage is TRBV30 and J usage is TRBJ1-1, with D possibly matching TRBD1 (6 bases). CDR3 size: 12 residues. From germline, CDR1 is GTSNPN and CDR2 SVGIG (reference sequence). As DNA, the CDR3 is TGTGTCTGCCAGGGGTACCACACTGAAGCTTTCTTT. This gives the protein CVCQGYHTEAFF. Using reference TRBV30 and TRBJ1-1 for the parts outside the CDR3, the full variable domain is SQTIHQWPATLVQPVGSPLSLECTVEGTSNPNLYWYRQAAGRGLQLLFYSVGIGQISSEVPQNLSASRPQDRQFILSSKKLLLSDSGFYLCVCQGYHTEAFFGQGTRLTVV.

The chain couples TRBV20-1 to TRBJ1-2; 7 bases are a match to TRBD1. CDR1 is DFQATT and CDR2 is SNEGSKA in the germline V gene (reference sequence). The length of the CDR3 is 16 residues. Trimming cost V 3 bases and J 0 bases; bases outside gene matches: 10. The CDR3 DNA reads as TGCAGTGCTAGGAAACTTGGACAGGACGCTAACTATGGCTACACCTTC. This codes for CSARKLGQDANYGYTF.

This clonotype was detected a few times. The chain combines TRBV5-1 with TRBJ2-3, with D unclear. Germline V lookup: CDR1 SGHRS, CDR2 YFSETQ. The ends were cut back, 0 bases at V and 2 bases at J, with 10 bases in the middle. The CDR3 has 15 residues. In DNA form, the CDR3 reads TGCGCCAGCAGCTTGGTCGGGCACAACACAGATACGCAGTATTTT. Translation: CASSLVGHNTDTQYF.

This clonotype came up many times. This chain connects TRBV2 to TRBJ2-3, with 9 bases that match TRBD2. The ends lost 2 bases at V and 0 bases at J; junction bases unmatched: 9. Germline V lookup: CDR1 SNHLY, CDR2 FYNNEI. The CDR3 spans 18 residues. CDR3 amino acids: CASSEILPSGDSTDTQYF. In nucleotides, the CDR3 is TGTGCCAGCAGTGAAATTCTTCCTAGCGGGGATAGCACAGATACGCAGTATTTT.

This sequence joins TRBV20-1 and TRBJ1-1; 10 bases match TRBD1. V lost 3 bases and J lost 10; bases outside the gene matches: 8. The CDR3 is made up of 13 amino acids. In germline, CDR1 is DFQATT, CDR2 SNEGSKA (reference sequence). As DNA, the CDR3 is TGCAGTGCTAGGGAAAGACAGGGGGCCTCAGCTTTCTTT. This translates into CSARERQGASAFF.

This clonotype was counted at least ten times. The gene calls are TRBV11-2 and TRBJ1-1; D might be TRBD1 (6 bases). This CDR3 comprises 15 residues. V lost 7 bases and J lost 4, with 19 bases in between. Per the germline V gene, CDR1 is SGHAT and CDR2 is FQNNGV. CDR3 coding DNA: TGTGCCAGCAACAACCCGGGGGGCAGCGGCACTGAAGCTTTCTTT. Protein product: CASNNPGGSGTEAFF. Together with reference TRBV11-2 and TRBJ1-1, the CDR3 gives the full variable domain: EAGVAQSPRYKIIEKRQSVAFWCNPISGHATLYWYQQILGQGPKLLIQFQNNGVVDDSQLPKDRFSAERLKGVDSTLKIQPAKLEDSAVYLCASNNPGGSGTEAFFGQGTRLTVV.

The chain joins TRBV20-1 to TRBJ1-5, with TRBD1 identical over 7 bases. CDR1 is DFQATT, CDR2 SNEGSKA, per germline (reference sequence). CDR3 size: 17 residues. V dropped 6 bases and J dropped 3; count of bases not matched to a gene: 17. This chain's CDR3 is CSATPPSTGPSNQPQHF. The DNA of the CDR3 is TGCAGTGCCACACCGCCATCGACAGGGCCCTCCAATCAGCCCCAGCATTTT.

The chain couples TRBV9 to TRBJ2-5; D tentatively reads TRBD1 or TRBD2 (5 bases each). The CDR3 length is 13 residues. The germline CDR1 and CDR2 sequences are SGDLS and YYNGEE. The V and J ends lost 6 bases and 5 bases respectively, with 14 bases between them. CDR3 protein: CASNLPGQETQYF. Here the CDR3 DNA reads TGTGCCAGCAACCTACCGGGGCAGGAGACCCAGTACTTC.

V usage is TRBV5-6 and J usage is TRBJ1-6; no clear D gene. The germline V gene has CDR1 SGHDT and CDR2 YYEEEE. CDR3 size: 12 residues. V lost 4 bases to trimming and J lost 7 bases, with 6 bases between them. As DNA, the CDR3 is TGTGCCAGCAGCGTGCTAAATTCACCCCTCCACTTT. Protein: CASSVLNSPLHF.

The genes are TRBV12-3 or TRBV12-4 and TRBJ2-3, with TRBD2 matching over 7 bases. The CDR3 runs to 16 residues. V was clipped by 3 bases and J by 1 base; unmatched bases: 7. The CDR3 DNA sequence: TGTGCCAGCAGTTTTTTTGGGGGGGGTGGCACAGATACGCAGTATTTT. Translating gives CASSFFGGGGTDTQYF.